This TCR beta chain was observed in a study of blood T cell repertoires in COVID-19. Overall study context: The study drew acute and convalescent COVID-19 samples from the United States, Italy and Spain.

In the authors' methods: Cell counts per sample came from amplifying reference gene primers. Libraries were prepared by immunoSEQ multiplex PCR; TCRdb keeps only in-frame clonotypes and omits some of them. From that table come the V and J calls and clone size; the DNA was used to work out D and trimming. The sample has roughly 280,000 clones, 89% seen once. Germline V CDR1 and CDR2: SGHRS, YFSETQ. The CDR3 extends over 17 amino acids. Germline trimming cut 0 bases from V and 4 bases from J; bases unmatched to any gene: 9. This rearrangement joins TRBV5-1 to TRBJ2-2; TRBD1 agrees at 7 bases. Sequenced: peripheral blood. This TCR came from a man aged 50 or older with acute or convalescent COVID-19. The DNA for the CDR3 is TGCGCCAGCAGCTTGGCCGGCATAGGGGGCATCACCGGGGAGCTGTTTTTT. Amino acids: CASSLAGIGGITGELFF.